This T cell receptor beta chain was recorded in a study of early T cells in non-severe SARS-CoV-2 infection. Study-level background: Bulk RNA from unsorted whole blood was sequenced; chains were unpaired.

This CDR3 region has 16 residues. V lost 0 bases, J lost 4 bases, and 9 bases stayed unmatched. Per the germline V gene, CDR1 is SGHRS and CDR2 is YFSETQ. This clonotype appeared many times. What it binds is not known. The study, taken as a whole, reports: Matches to VDJdb favored anti-spike CD8 responses and missed private and CD4 specificities.

Individual cDNA molecules were tagged with unique molecular identifiers, the study reported. TCRdb re-called the 5' RACE reads with MiXCR, one entry per CDR3 protein. The table lists tens of thousands of distinct CDR3 sequences, roughly 13% of them singletons. The sequenced material came from whole blood. The chain has TRBV5-1 and TRBJ2-7, with TRBD1 matching 8 bases. This sequence was found in an adult who was a healthcare worker with PCR-confirmed SARS-CoV-2 infection or an uninfected control (not recorded which). CDR3 protein: CASSLDPGQVMYEQYF. Written as DNA, the CDR3 is TGCGCCAGCAGCTTGGACCCGGGACAGGTTATGTACGAGCAGTACTTC.